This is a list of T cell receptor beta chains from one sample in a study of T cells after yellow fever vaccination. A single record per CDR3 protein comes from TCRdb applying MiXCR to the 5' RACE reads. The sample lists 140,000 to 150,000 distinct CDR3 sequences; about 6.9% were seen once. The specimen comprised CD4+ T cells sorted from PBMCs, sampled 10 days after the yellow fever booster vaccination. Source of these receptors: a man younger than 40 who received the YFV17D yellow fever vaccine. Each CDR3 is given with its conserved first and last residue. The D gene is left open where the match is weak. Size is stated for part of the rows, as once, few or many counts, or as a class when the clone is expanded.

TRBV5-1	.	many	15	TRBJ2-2	CASSSGQGITGELFF	TGCGCCAGCAGCTCGGGCCAGGGGATTACCGGGGAGCTGTTTTTT
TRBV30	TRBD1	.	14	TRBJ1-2	CAWITGQGTYGYTF	TGTGCCTGGATAACAGGACAGGGAACCTATGGCTACACCTTC
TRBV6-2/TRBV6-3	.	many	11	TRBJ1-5	CASSSSWSQHF	TGTGCCAGCAGTTCAAGTTGGTCCCAGCATTTT
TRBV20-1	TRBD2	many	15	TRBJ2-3	CSARAPGLAVDTQYF	TGCAGTGCTAGAGCCCCGGGACTAGCGGTCGATACGCAGTATTTT
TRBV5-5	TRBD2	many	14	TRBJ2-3	CASSVRGVEDTQYF	TGTGCCAGCAGTGTGCGGGGGGTTGAAGATACGCAGTATTTT
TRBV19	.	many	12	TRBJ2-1	CASSIVGGEQFF	TGTGCCAGTAGTATAGTCGGGGGTGAGCAGTTCTTC
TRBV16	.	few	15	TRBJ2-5	CASTRGGTTQETQYF	TGTGCCAGCACCCGAGGGGGGACCACTCAAGAGACCCAGTACTTC
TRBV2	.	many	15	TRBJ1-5	CASSDGRNSNQPQHF	TGTGCCAGCAGTGACGGCAGGAATAGCAATCAGCCCCAGCATTTT
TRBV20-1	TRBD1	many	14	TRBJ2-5	CSARVPGGGETQYF	TGCAGTGCTAGAGTTCCAGGGGGTGGGGAGACCCAGTACTTC
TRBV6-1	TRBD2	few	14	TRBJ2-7	CASRASGSVGEQYF	TGTGCCAGCAGGGCGAGCGGGAGCGTGGGCGAGCAGTACTTC
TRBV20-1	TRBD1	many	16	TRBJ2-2	CSATNPSQGATGELFF	TGCAGTGCTACAAACCCCTCCCAGGGGGCCACCGGGGAGCTGTTTTTT
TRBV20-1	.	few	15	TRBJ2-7	CSAQFDLLSSYEQYF	TGCAGTGCCCAGTTCGACTTACTGAGCTCCTACGAGCAGTACTTC
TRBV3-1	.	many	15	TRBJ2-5	CASSQAAGSSETQYF	TGTGCCAGCAGCCAAGCGGCGGGTAGCTCCGAGACCCAGTACTTC
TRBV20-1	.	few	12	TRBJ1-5	CSAKSLQGAQHF	TGCAGTGCCAAATCATTGCAGGGTGCCCAGCATTTT
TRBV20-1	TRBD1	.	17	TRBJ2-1	CSARDARDREPYNEQFF	TGCAGTGCTAGAGATGCGAGGGACAGGGAACCCTACAATGAGCAGTTCTTC
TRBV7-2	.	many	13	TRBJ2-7	CASSDDPSYEQYF	TGTGCCAGCAGCGACGACCCCTCCTACGAGCAGTACTTC
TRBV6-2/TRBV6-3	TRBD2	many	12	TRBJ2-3	CATGLELNTQYF	TGTGCCACCGGACTAGAACTGAATACGCAGTATTTT
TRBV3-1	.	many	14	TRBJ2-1	CASSQNLASDEQFF	TGTGCCAGCAGCCAAAACCTAGCCAGCGATGAGCAGTTCTTC
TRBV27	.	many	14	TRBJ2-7	CASSDMGVSYEQYF	TGTGCCAGCAGTGACATGGGGGTTAGCTACGAGCAGTACTTC
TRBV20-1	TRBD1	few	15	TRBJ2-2	CSAAPGGLNTGELFF	TGCAGTGCTGCCCCAGGGGGCTTGAACACCGGGGAGCTGTTTTTT
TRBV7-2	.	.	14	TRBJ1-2	CASSSSRGNYGYTF	TGTGCCAGCAGCTCCTCCAGGGGCAACTATGGCTACACCTTC
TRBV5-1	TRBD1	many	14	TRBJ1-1	CASSKQGADTEAFF	TGCGCCAGCAGCAAACAGGGGGCGGACACTGAAGCTTTCTTT
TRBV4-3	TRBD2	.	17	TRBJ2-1	CASSQDIGLAGPRGQFF	TGCGCCAGCAGCCAAGATATAGGACTAGCGGGGCCCAGGGGGCAGTTCTTC
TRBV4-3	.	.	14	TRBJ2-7	CASSQVGGLHEQYF	TGCGCCAGCAGCCAAGTGGGGGGGCTCCACGAGCAGTACTTC
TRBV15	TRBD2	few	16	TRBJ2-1	CATSIGLATTGGEQFF	TGTGCCACCAGCATAGGACTAGCGACAACCGGGGGGGAGCAGTTCTTC
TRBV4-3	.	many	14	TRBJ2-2	CASRPSANTGELFF	TGCGCCAGCCGTCCCTCCGCGAACACCGGGGAGCTGTTTTTT
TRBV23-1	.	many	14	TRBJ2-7	CASSQSGKSYEQYF	TGCGCCAGCAGTCAATCGGGCAAGTCCTACGAGCAGTACTTC
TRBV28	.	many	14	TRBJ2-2	CASTGRLYTGELFF	TGTGCCAGCACGGGGAGGCTTTACACCGGGGAGCTGTTTTTT
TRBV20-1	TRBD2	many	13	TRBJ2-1	CSAERGSYNEQFF	TGCAGTGCCGAGCGGGGATCCTACAATGAGCAGTTCTTC
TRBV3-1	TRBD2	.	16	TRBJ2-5	CASSQERLAGLETQYF	TGTGCCAGCAGCCAAGAAAGGCTAGCGGGACTCGAGACCCAGTACTTC
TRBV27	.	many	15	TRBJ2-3	CASSLRKGGTDTQYF	TGTGCCAGCAGTTTAAGGAAGGGAGGCACAGATACGCAGTATTTT
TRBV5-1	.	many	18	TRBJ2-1	CASRRVTIADDSYNEQFF	TGCGCCAGCAGGAGGGTGACCATAGCGGATGACTCCTACAATGAGCAGTTCTTC
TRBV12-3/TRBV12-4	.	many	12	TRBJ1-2	CASSFFGQSYTF	.
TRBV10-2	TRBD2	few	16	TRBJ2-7	CASSGGGLAGDYEQYF	TGCGCCAGCAGTGGGGGGGGGCTAGCGGGGGACTACGAGCAGTACTTC
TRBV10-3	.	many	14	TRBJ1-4	CAISTGIENEKLFF	TGTGCCATCAGTACAGGGATTGAGAATGAAAAACTGTTTTTT
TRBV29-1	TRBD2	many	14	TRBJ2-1	CSAAAGGPYNEQFF	TGCAGCGCTGCGGCGGGAGGACCCTACAATGAGCAGTTCTTC
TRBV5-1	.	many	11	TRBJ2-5	CASSYKETQYF	TGCGCCAGCAGCTATAAAGAGACCCAGTACTTC
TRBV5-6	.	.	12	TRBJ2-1	CASSLIGHEQFF	TGTGCCAGCAGCTTGATCGGTCATGAGCAGTTCTTC
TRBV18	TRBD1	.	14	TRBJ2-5	CASSPSGTGVTQYF	TGTGCCAGCTCACCCTCCGGGACAGGGGTGACCCAGTACTTC
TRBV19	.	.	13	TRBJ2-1	CASSMGREDEQFF	TGTGCCAGTAGTATGGGAAGGGAGGATGAGCAGTTCTTC
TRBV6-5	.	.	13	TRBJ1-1	CASSLDILTEAFF	TGTGCCAGCAGTTTGGACATCCTCACTGAAGCTTTCTTT
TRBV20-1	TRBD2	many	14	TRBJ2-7	CSARESSGSGEQYF	TGCAGTGCTAGAGAGAGTAGCGGGAGCGGGGAGCAGTACTTC
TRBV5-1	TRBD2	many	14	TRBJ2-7	CASMQTSGSYEQYF	TGCGCCAGCATGCAGACTAGCGGGAGTTACGAGCAGTACTTC
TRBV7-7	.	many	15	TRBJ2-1	CASSDVGTPYNEQFF	TGTGCTAGCAGCGACGTGGGGACTCCTTACAATGAGCAGTTCTTC
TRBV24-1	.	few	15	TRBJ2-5	CATSEKTGLQETQYF	TGTGCCACCAGTGAAAAGACAGGACTCCAAGAGACCCAGTACTTC
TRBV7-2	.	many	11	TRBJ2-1	CASSLVWEQFF	TGTGCCAGCAGCTTAGTATGGGAGCAGTTCTTC
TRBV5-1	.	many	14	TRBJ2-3	CASSLVPGTDTQYF	TGCGCCAGCAGCTTGGTGCCCGGCACAGATACGCAGTATTTT
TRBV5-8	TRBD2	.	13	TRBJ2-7	CACMGSSGNEQYF	TGTGCCTGCATGGGGTCTAGCGGTAACGAGCAGTACTTC
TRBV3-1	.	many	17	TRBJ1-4	CASSHWARDATNEKLFF	TGTGCCAGCAGCCATTGGGCCCGAGATGCAACTAATGAAAAACTGTTTTTT
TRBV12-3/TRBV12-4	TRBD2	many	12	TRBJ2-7	CASGGGIYEQYF	TGTGCCAGCGGCGGGGGAATCTACGAGCAGTACTTC
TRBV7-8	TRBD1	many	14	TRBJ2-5	CASRGITGGETQYF	TGTGCCAGCAGGGGAATAACAGGGGGTGAGACCCAGTACTTC